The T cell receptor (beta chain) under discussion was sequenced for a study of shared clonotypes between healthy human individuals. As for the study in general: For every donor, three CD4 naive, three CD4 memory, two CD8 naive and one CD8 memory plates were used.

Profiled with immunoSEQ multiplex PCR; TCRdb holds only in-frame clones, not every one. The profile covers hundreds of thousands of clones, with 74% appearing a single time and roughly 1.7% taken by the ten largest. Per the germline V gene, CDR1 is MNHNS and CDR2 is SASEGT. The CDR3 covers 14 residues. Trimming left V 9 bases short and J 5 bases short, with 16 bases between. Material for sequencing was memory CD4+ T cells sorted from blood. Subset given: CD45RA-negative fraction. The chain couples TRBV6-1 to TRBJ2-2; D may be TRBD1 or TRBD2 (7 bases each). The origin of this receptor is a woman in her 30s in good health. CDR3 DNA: TGTGCCAGTGTACGACAGGGAGGGACCGGGGAGCTGTTTTTT. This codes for CASVRQGGTGELFF.